This TCR beta chain was found in a study of graft-versus-host responses after intestinal transplantation. The overall study: Transplantation in recipients was multivisceral, liver-intestinal, or isolated intestinal. Recipients were all induced with anti-thymocyte globulin, then given tacrolimus and steroids for around three years. Findings and limits, study-wide: The recipient marrow held GvH clones, and some of them showed up first in ileum or blood.

About this clone itself: No antigen is known for it.

The CDR3 consists of 15 residues. Germline V gene lookup returns CDR1 SGDLS and CDR2 YYNGEE. Trimming cost V 0 bases and J 1 base, with 10 bases left between them. Using immunoSEQ multiplex PCR, the repertoire was profiled, and TCRdb retains in-frame clones only, with some absent. Of under 20,000 clones listed, approximately 95% are singletons. This chain joins TRBV9 and TRBJ1-1; perhaps TRBD1 as D (5 bases). This receptor was taken from a human patient who received an intestinal transplant, so some T cells may come from the graft donor. Sequencing used PBMCs, obtained 23 days after intestinal transplant. CDR3: CASSVGGGQNTEAFF. In DNA, the CDR3 is TGTGCCAGCAGCGTAGGCGGGGGTCAGAACACTGAAGCTTTCTTT.